This is a list of T cell receptor beta chains from one sample in a study of T cell changes during pregnancy in multiple sclerosis. Produced via immunoSEQ multiplex PCR; TCRdb's table is partial and in-frame only. The sample includes 75,000 to 95,000 clones, more than 85% seen only once; the top ten take more than 1.5%. The sample consisted of peripheral blood, taken in the first trimester of pregnancy. The receptors derive from a female donor with multiple sclerosis, enrolled in a pregnancy study. The CDR3 runs from the conserved cysteine through the conserved F or W. D genes are given only for firm matches. Some rows have no size entry. The others give once, few or many, or a class for an expanded clone.

D,J,V,size,length,DNA,CDR3
-,TRBJ1-2,TRBV6-1,-,15,TGTGCCAGCAGGGAGTTCCTACAGGGACCCTATGGCTACACCTTC,CASREFLQGPYGYTF
TRBD1,TRBJ1-4,TRBV7-9,-,16,TGTGCCAGCAGCTTAACCGGGACAGGGATAAATGAAAAACTGTTTTTT,CASSLTGTGINEKLFF
-,TRBJ2-3,TRBV11-2,-,13,TGTGCCAGCAGCTCGCGGTTCACAGATACGCAGTATTTT,CASSSRFTDTQYF
-,TRBJ1-1,TRBV6-1,-,17,TGTGCCAGCAGTGAAGGGCAGCAGGGAATTTGGAACACTGAAGCTTTCTTT,CASSEGQQGIWNTEAFF
TRBD2,TRBJ2-2,TRBV29-1,-,16,TGCAGCGTTGGGGGGACTAGCGGGAGGAACACCGGGGAGCTGTTTTTT,CSVGGTSGRNTGELFF
-,TRBJ2-7,TRBV6-6,-,14,TGTGCCAGCAGTTACGGGCTAGCCATCTACGAGCAGTACTTC,CASSYGLAIYEQYF
-,TRBJ2-2,TRBV27,once,16,TGTGCCAGCAGTCCCTCAGTGAATTATGTCACCGGGGAGCTGTTTTTT,CASSPSVNYVTGELFF
TRBD1,TRBJ1-5,TRBV28,few,14,TGTGCCAGCAGTCTGGGACAGGGAGTCCAGCCCCAGCATTTT,CASSLGQGVQPQHF
-,TRBJ2-7,TRBV11-2,-,13,TGTGCCAGCAGCCCCGCCCGGGGGTACGAGCAGTACTTC,CASSPARGYEQYF
-,TRBJ1-1,TRBV18,once,15,TGTGCCAGCTCCAATGGGGCAGGGATGAACACTGAAGCTTTCTTT,CASSNGAGMNTEAFF
-,TRBJ2-5,TRBV18,-,15,TGTGCCAGCTCACCTATACAGACCTTCCAAGAGACCCAGTACTTC,CASSPIQTFQETQYF
-,TRBJ2-7,TRBV25-1,-,14,TGTGCCAGCAGCCGGAACAGGGACTCCTACGAGCAGTACTTC,CASSRNRDSYEQYF
TRBD1,TRBJ2-7,TRBV5-1,-,16,TGCGCCAGCAGCTTGGGGCCGACAGGGGCGGGGAACGAGCAGTACTTC,CASSLGPTGAGNEQYF
TRBD2,TRBJ2-5,TRBV5-1,-,15,TGCGCCAGCAGCTCGGGACTAGCGGTCCAAGAGACCCAGTACTTC,CASSSGLAVQETQYF
TRBD2,TRBJ2-1,TRBV10-3,-,15,TGTGCCATCAGTGACTCGAGCGGGAGGCTAGGTGAGCAGTTCTTC,CAISDSSGRLGEQFF
TRBD1,TRBJ1-5,TRBV23-1,once,14,TGCGCCAGCAGGTGTGACAGGGGCGGTCAGCCCCAGCATTTT,CASRCDRGGQPQHF
-,TRBJ1-2,TRBV6-6,-,13,TGTGCCAGCAGTCCTGACAGGAACTATGGCTACACCTTC,CASSPDRNYGYTF
TRBD1,TRBJ2-1,TRBV13,-,12,TGTGCCAGCAGCGACAGGGGCTATGAGCAGTTCTTC,CASSDRGYEQFF
-,TRBJ1-1,TRBV5-6,-,14,TGTGCCAGCAGCTTGACAGGGCGGAACACTGAAGCTTTCTTT,CASSLTGRNTEAFF
-,TRBJ2-5,TRBV7-9,-,12,TGTGCCAGCAGATCCTTTCAAGAGACCCAGTACTTC,CASRSFQETQYF
TRBD2,TRBJ2-1,TRBV23-1,-,16,TGCGCCAGCAGTCGCCACGGGACTAGCGGGAGAAATGAGCAGTTCTTC,CASSRHGTSGRNEQFF
-,TRBJ1-3,TRBV6-1,-,15,TGTGCCAGCAGTGACAGAGCAGGGACTGGAAACACCATATATTTT,CASSDRAGTGNTIYF
-,TRBJ1-2,TRBV11-2,-,13,TGTGCCAGCAGCTTAGGGCAGGTATATGGCTACACCTTC,CASSLGQVYGYTF
TRBD1,TRBJ1-5,TRBV6-5,-,14,TGTGCCAGCAGTAAAACAGGGGGCGGGCAGCCCCAGCATTTT,CASSKTGGGQPQHF
-,TRBJ2-2,TRBV4-1,-,15,TGCGCCAGCAAAGGAACGGGAACCTACACCGGGGAGCTGTTTTTT,CASKGTGTYTGELFF
-,TRBJ2-1,TRBV14,-,18,TGTGCCAGCAGCCAAGGGCCCGTAGGCAGGGAGGTTCGCGTCGGGCAGTTCTTC,CASSQGPVGREVRVGQFF
TRBD1,TRBJ2-5,TRBV27,-,13,TGTGCCAGCAGTTTTACAGGGGGAGAGACCCAGTACTTC,CASSFTGGETQYF
-,TRBJ1-2,TRBV4-1,-,15,TGCGCCAGCCAAGGGGCACAGCGCTCTAACTATGGCTACACCTTC,CASQGAQRSNYGYTF
TRBD1,TRBJ2-1,TRBV7-3,-,16,TGTGCCAGCAGCTTAACTTGGACAGGTTCCTACAATGAGCAGTTCTTC,CASSLTWTGSYNEQFF
TRBD1,TRBJ2-1,TRBV19,-,15,TGTGCCAGTAGTATTAGACAGGGGAGGATAAATGAGCAGTTCTTC,CASSIRQGRINEQFF
TRBD1,TRBJ1-1,TRBV10-3,-,18,TGTGCCATCAGGGGATTCCGGGACAGGGAAGGTGAGAACACTGAAGCTTTCTTT,CAIRGFRDREGENTEAFF
TRBD1,TRBJ2-5,TRBV12-5,-,15,TGTGCTAGTGGTTTGGTTAGGACAGGCCAAGAGACCCAGTACTTC,CASGLVRTGQETQYF
TRBD2,TRBJ2-3,TRBV5-1,-,16,TGCGCCAGCAGCTTGTGGCTAGCGGGAGTTGCAGATACGCAGTATTTT,CASSLWLAGVADTQYF
-,TRBJ1-2,TRBV14,once,12,TGTGCCAGCAGCCAACAGGGGTTCGGCTACACCTTC,CASSQQGFGYTF
TRBD2,TRBJ2-7,TRBV6-1,-,15,TGTGCCAGCAGTGCCGGGACTAGCGGGAATCGCGAGCAGTACTTC,CASSAGTSGNREQYF
TRBD1,TRBJ1-1,TRBV6-4,-,16,TGTGCCAGCAGTGAGAGAGGGGGCAGCTCGGGGACTGAAGCTTTCTTT,CASSERGGSSGTEAFF
-,TRBJ1-5,TRBV7-9,-,13,TGTGCCAGCAGCGACCGGGACACACAGCCCCAGCATTTT,CASSDRDTQPQHF
TRBD2,TRBJ2-3,TRBV19,few,14,TGTGCCAGTACCCCGCGGGAGGGCCCGAATACGCAGTATTTT,CASTPREGPNTQYF
-,TRBJ1-5,TRBV15,once,14,TGTGCCACCAGCCCATCAGGGTACAATCAGCCCCAGCATTTT,CATSPSGYNQPQHF
TRBD2,TRBJ2-2,TRBV9,-,17,TGTGCCAGCAGCGTAGCACTAGCGGGAGCGAACACCGGGGAGCTGTTTTTT,CASSVALAGANTGELFF
-,TRBJ2-7,TRBV5-1,-,13,TGCGCCAGCAGCTTGGCGTCCTACTACGAGCAGTACTTC,CASSLASYYEQYF
-,TRBJ2-7,TRBV6-1,-,14,TGTGCCAGCAGTACCCTCCGGGATCCCTACGAGCAGTACTTC,CASSTLRDPYEQYF
-,TRBJ2-1,TRBV2,-,15,TGTGCCAGCAGTGAGGGCGGGGGCGTCTACAATGAGCAGTTCTTC,CASSEGGGVYNEQFF
-,TRBJ1-2,TRBV19,-,14,TGTGCCAGTAGTATGACACACAGGGACTATGGCTACACCTTC,CASSMTHRDYGYTF
TRBD1,TRBJ1-1,TRBV7-9,-,17,TGTGCCAGCAGCTTAGCCGGCAGGGGGCGGGTGAACACTGAAGCTTTCTTT,CASSLAGRGRVNTEAFF
-,TRBJ1-3,TRBV6-1,-,16,TGTGCCAGCAGTGAATCCGGGGCAGGGAGCGGGAACACCATATATTTT,CASSESGAGSGNTIYF
TRBD1,TRBJ1-1,TRBV28,-,15,TGTGCCAGCAGTCCCAACAGGGGAGGAAGCACTGAAGCTTTCTTT,CASSPNRGGSTEAFF
-,TRBJ1-1,TRBV19,once,12,TGTGCCAGTAGTCCAGGGAACACTGAAGCTTTCTTT,CASSPGNTEAFF
TRBD2,TRBJ2-7,TRBV13,-,15,TGTGCCAGCAGCTTAGGCCTAGCGGGAACCTACGAGCAGTACTTC,CASSLGLAGTYEQYF
TRBD1,TRBJ2-7,TRBV7-9,-,12,TGTGCCAGCAGCTACAGGGGGCCCGAGCAGTACTTC,CASSYRGPEQYF
TRBD1,TRBJ1-2,TRBV7-9,-,14,TGTGCCAGCAGAGGGGGACAGTCAAACTATGGCTACACCTTC,CASRGGQSNYGYTF
TRBD2,TRBJ2-7,TRBV13,-,16,TGTGCCAGCAGGCCGGGGACTAGCGGGAGCCGGTACGAGCAGTACTTC,CASRPGTSGSRYEQYF